Given below is one TCR beta chain in context. Repertoires were generated with immunoSEQ multiplex PCR, while TCRdb's copy carries only in-frame clones and drops some. The sample records 200,000 to 250,000 clones, approximately 80% being singletons. The sample belongs to a study of blood T cell repertoires in COVID-19. Across the study: The United States, Italy and Spain provided the acute and convalescent COVID-19 samples. T cells, B-cell-depleted T cells, or PBMCs supplied cDNA or gDNA.

Recruits, aged roughly 18 to 90 years, lived in 20 to 30 US areas. The study counted Cohort 3 donors as recovered given two negative PCRs, clearance, or symptom resolution. V shed 2 bases, J shed 3 bases, and the junction held 4 bases outside the gene matches. Germline V lookup: CDR1 SGHVS, CDR2 FQNEAQ. This CDR3 has 16 amino acids. This receptor was taken from a man between 60 and 75 years old who had recovered from COVID-19. The specimen was PBMCs or T cells enriched from blood (not recorded which). The rearrangement links TRBV7-8 to TRBJ1-6; 7 nucleotides line up with TRBD1. CDR3 sequence (DNA): TGTGCCAGCAGCTTAAAAGACAGGGTCTATAATTCACCCCTCCACTTT. It translates to CASSLKDRVYNSPLHF.